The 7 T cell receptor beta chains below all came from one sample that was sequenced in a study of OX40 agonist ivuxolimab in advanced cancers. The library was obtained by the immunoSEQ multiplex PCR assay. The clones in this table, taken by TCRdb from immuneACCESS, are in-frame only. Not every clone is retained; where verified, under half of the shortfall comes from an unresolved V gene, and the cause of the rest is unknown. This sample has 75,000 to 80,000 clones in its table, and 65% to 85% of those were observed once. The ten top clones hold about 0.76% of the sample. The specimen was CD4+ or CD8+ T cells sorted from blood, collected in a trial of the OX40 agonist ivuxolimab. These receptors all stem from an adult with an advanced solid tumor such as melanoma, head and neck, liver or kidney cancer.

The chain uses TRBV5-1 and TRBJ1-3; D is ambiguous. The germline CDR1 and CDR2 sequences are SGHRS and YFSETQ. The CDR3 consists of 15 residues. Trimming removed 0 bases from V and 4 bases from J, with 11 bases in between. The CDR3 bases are TGCGCCAGCAGCTTGGTTGGCGCAGTCGGAAACACCATATATTTT. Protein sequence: CASSLVGAVGNTIYF.

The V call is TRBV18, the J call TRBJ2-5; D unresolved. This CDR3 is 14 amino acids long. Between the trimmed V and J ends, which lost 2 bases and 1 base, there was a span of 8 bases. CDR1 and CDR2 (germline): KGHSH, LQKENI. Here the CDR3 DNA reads TGTGCCAGCTCACCAATCAACCGCCAAGAGACCCAGTACTTC. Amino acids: CASSPINRQETQYF.

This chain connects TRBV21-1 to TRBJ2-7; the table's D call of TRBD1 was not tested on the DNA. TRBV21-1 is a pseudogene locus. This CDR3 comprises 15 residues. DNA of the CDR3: TGTGCCAGCAGCAACAAGGACAAAGGAGTAGGGGAGCAGTACTTC. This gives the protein CASSNKDKGVGEQYF.

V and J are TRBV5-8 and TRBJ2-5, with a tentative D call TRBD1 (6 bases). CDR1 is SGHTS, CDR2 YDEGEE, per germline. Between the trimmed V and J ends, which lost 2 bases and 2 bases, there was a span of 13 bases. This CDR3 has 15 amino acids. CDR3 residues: CASSFAGGRQETQYF. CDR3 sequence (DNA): TGTGCCAGCAGCTTCGCTGGGGGCAGACAAGAGACCCAGTACTTC.

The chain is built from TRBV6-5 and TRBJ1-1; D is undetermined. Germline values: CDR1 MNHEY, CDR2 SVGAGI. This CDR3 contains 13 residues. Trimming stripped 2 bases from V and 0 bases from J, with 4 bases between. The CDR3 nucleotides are TGTGCCAGCAGTTACGTCTTGAACACTGAAGCTTTCTTT. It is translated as CASSYVLNTEAFF.

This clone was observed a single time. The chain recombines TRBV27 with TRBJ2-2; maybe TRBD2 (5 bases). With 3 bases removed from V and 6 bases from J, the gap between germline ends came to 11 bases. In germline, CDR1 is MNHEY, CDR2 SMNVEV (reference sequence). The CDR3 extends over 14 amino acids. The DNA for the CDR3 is TGTGCCAGCAGTTTTTTGGGTAGCGCCGGGGAGCTGTTTTTT. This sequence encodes CASSFLGSAGELFF.

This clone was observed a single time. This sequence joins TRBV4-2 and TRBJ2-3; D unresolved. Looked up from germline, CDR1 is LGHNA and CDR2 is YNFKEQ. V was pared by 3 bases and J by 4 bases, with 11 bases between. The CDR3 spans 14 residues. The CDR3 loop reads CASSHSPGADTQYF. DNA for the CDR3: TGTGCCAGCAGCCACTCCCCTGGCGCAGATACGCAGTATTTT.